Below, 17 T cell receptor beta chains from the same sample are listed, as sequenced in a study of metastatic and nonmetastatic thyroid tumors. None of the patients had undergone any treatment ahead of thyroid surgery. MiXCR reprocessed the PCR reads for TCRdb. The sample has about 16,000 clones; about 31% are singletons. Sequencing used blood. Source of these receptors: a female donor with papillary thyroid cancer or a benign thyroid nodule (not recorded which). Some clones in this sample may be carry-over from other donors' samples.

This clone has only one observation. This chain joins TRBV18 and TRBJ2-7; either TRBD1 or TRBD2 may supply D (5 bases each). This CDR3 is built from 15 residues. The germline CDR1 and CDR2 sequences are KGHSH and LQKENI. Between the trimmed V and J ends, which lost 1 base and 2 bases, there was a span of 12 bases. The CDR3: CASSPRRGDPYEQYF. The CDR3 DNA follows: TGTGCCAGCTCACCACGGCGAGGGGATCCCTACGAGCAGTACTTC.

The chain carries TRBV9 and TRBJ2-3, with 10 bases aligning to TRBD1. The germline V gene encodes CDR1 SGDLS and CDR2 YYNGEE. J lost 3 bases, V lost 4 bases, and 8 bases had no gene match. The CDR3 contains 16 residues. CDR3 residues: CASSLLGQGGTDTQYF. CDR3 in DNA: TGTGCCAGCAGCCTCCTAGGACAGGGGGGGACAGATACGCAGTATTTT.

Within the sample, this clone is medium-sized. The CDR3: CASSFAAGELFF. The CDR3 region has the DNA TGTGCCAGCAGCTTTGCGGCCGGGGAGCTGTTTTTT. The J gene is TRBJ2-2, the V gene TRBV7-2; D unclear. This CDR3 is built from 12 residues. V lost 3 bases to trimming and J lost 6 bases, with 5 bases between them. Germline-derived CDR1 and CDR2 are SGHTA and FQGNSA.

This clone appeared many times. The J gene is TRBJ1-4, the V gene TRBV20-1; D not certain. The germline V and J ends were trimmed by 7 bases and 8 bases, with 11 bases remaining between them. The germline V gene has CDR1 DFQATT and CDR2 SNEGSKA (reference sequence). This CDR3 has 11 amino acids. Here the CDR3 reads CSVSWTEKLFF. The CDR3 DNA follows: TGCAGTGTATCGTGGACCGAAAAACTGTTTTTT.

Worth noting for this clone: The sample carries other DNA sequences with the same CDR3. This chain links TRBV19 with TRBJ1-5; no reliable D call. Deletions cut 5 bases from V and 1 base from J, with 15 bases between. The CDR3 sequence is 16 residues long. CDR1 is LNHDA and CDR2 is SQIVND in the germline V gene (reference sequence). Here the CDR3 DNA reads TGTGCCAGTAGTCCTGGAAGGGTTGGCAGCAATCAGCCCCAGCATTTT. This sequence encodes CASSPGRVGSNQPQHF.

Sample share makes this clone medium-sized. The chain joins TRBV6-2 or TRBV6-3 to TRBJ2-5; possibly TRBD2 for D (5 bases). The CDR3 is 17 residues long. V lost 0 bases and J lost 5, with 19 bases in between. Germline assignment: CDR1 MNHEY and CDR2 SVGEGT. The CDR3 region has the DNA TGTGCCAGCAGTTACTCGAGTAGTTGGGCTAGCCGGGAGACCCAGTACTTC. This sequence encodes CASSYSSSWASRETQYF.

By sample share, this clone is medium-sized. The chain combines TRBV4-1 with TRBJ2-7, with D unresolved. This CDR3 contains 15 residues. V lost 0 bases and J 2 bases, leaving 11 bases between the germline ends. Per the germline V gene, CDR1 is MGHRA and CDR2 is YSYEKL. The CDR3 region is CASSQEPDGTYEQYF. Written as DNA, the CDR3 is TGCGCCAGCAGCCAAGAGCCTGACGGAACCTACGAGCAGTACTTC.

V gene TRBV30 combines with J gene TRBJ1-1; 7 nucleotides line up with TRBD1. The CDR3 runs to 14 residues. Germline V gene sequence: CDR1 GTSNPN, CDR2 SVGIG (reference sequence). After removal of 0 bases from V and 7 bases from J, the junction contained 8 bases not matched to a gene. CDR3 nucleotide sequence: TGTGCCTGGAGTGTCGGAGGGGGCTATTTTGAAGCTTTCTTT. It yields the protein CAWSVGGGYFEAFF.

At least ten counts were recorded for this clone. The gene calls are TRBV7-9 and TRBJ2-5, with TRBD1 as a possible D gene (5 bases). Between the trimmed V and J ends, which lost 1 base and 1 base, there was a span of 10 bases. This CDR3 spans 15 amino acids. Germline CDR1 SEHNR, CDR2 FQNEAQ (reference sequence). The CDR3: CASSLDRRIQETQYF. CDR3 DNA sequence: TGTGCCAGCAGCTTAGACAGGCGTATCCAAGAGACCCAGTACTTC.

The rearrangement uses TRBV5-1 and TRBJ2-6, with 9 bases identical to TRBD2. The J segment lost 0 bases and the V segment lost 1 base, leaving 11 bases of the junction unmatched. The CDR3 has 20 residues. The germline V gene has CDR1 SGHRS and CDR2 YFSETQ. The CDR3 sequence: CASSLLASGKYASGANVLTF. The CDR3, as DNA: TGCGCCAGCAGCTTGTTGGCTAGCGGGAAGTACGCCTCTGGGGCCAACGTCCTGACTTTC.

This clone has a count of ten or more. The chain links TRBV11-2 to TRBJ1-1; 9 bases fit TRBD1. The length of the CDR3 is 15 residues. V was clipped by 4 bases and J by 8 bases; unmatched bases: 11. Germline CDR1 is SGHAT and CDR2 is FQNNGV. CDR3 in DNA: TGTGCCAGCAGCTCCCACCAGGGACAGGGAACGGAAGCTTTCTTT. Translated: CASSSHQGQGTEAFF.

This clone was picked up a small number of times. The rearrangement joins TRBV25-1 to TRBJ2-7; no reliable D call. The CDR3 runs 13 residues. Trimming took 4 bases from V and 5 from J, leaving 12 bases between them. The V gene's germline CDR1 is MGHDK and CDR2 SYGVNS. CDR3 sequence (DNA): TGTGCCAGCAGTGGCCCTCCCCGGAACGAGCAGTACTTC. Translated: CASSGPPRNEQYF.

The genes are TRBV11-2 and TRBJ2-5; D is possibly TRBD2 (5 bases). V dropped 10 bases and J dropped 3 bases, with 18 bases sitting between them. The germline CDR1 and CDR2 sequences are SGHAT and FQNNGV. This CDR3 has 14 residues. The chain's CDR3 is CATRLVYGEETQYF. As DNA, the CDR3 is TGTGCCACCAGGCTTGTTTACGGGGAAGAGACCCAGTACTTC.

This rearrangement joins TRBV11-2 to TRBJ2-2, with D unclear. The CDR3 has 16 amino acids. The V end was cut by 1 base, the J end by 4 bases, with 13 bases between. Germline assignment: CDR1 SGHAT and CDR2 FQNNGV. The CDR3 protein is CASSLGSVGRTGELFF. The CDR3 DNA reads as TGTGCCAGCAGCTTAGGTTCAGTCGGACGCACCGGGGAGCTGTTTTTT.

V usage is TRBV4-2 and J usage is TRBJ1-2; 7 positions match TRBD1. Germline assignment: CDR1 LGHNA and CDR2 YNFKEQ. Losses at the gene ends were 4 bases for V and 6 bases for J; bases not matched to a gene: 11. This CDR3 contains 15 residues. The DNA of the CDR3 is TGTGCCAGCAGCCTCGAAACCGGAGGGGGCGATGGCTACACCTTC. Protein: CASSLETGGGDGYTF.

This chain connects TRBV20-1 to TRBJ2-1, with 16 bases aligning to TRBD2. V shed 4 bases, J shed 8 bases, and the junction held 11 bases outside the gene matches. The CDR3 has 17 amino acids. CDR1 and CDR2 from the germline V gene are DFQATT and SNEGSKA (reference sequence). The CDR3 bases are TGCAGTGCTATTGGGGGACTAGCGGGAGGGAATTGGGATGAGCAGTTCTTC. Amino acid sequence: CSAIGGLAGGNWDEQFF.

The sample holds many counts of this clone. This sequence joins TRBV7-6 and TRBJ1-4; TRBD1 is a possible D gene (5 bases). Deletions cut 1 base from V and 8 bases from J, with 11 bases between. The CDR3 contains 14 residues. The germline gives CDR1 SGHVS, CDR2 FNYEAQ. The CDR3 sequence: CASSLGQGSEKLFF. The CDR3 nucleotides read TGTGCCAGCAGCTTAGGGCAGGGAAGCGAAAAACTGTTTTTT. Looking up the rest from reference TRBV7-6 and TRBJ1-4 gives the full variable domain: GAGVSQSPRYKVTKRGQDVALRCDPISGHVSLYWYRQALGQGPEFLTYFNYEAQQDKSGLPNDRFSAERPEGSISTLTIQRTEQRDSAMYRCASSLGQGSEKLFFGSGTQLSVL.